The clone carrying this TCR beta chain was recorded a few times. Original analysis: Estimation of nucleated cell counts was performed using reference gene primer amplification. The protocol was immunoSEQ multiplex PCR, while the TCRdb copy is restricted to in-frame clones and leaves out a portion. The V and J calls and the clone size are those of that table, but D and trimming were determined from the DNA. The sample holds approximately 180,000 clones, around 81% seen once. Seattle researchers signed up patients amid active infection and tracked them longitudinally. The sample belongs to a study of blood T cell repertoires in COVID-19. For the study at large: The origin of the acute and convalescent COVID-19 samples was the United States, Italy and Spain. Nucleic acid was either cDNA or gDNA, and it came from T cells, B-cell-depleted T cells, or PBMCs.

The specimen was peripheral blood. The TCR was taken from a woman older than 75 with COVID-19, enrolled during active disease.

DNA of the CDR3: TGTGCCAGCAGCGTTACTAGATCTAGCACAGATACGCAGTATTTT. Encoded protein: CASSVTRSSTDTQYF. The J gene is TRBJ2-3, the V gene TRBV9; D may be TRBD2 (5 bases). Trimming stripped 2 bases from V and 0 bases from J, with 10 bases between. This CDR3 has 15 residues. CDR1 and CDR2 (germline): SGDLS, YYNGEE.